There are a few counts of the clone carrying this T cell receptor (beta chain). What it binds is not known. This sample was taken from a study of early T cells in non-severe SARS-CoV-2 infection. General study results and limits: Matching with VDJdb favored anti-spike CD8 responses (missing private and CD4 specificities).

Attachment of unique molecular identifiers was made to individual cDNA molecules. TCRdb re-analysed the 5' RACE reads in MiXCR, keeping a single row per CDR3 protein. The sample gives 90,000 to 120,000 distinct CDR3 sequences, 11% of which show up once; around 8% is in the top ten. The clonotype was recovered from an adult who was a healthcare worker with PCR-confirmed SARS-CoV-2 infection or an uninfected control (not recorded which). Sequencing was done on a sample of whole blood.

The DNA of the CDR3 is TGTGCCAGCCTCCTCGCGACTAGCGGGAGTGCAGATACGCAGTATTTT. Translation: CASLLATSGSADTQYF. V gene TRBV12-3 or TRBV12-4 combines with J gene TRBJ2-3; 12 bases fit TRBD2. The CDR3 spans 16 residues. The V and J ends lost 8 bases and 4 bases, in that order; junction bases with no gene match: 10.